Presented here are 6 T cell receptor beta chains from one specimen sequenced in a study of T cells in women clearing cervical HPV infection. Clones were read by immunoSEQ multiplex PCR, and TCRdb kept only the in-frame ones, dropping some. The sample totals approximately 16,000 clones. The source material was blood buffy coat. The receptors shown here come from a woman aged 18 to 75 with a cervical HPV16 infection that either progressed to CIN3+ or cleared (not recorded which).

As concerns this clone: The CDR3 extends 3 residues past the end of the read, so its final part is completed from the germline J gene. V is TRBV28 and J is TRBJ1-6, with a weak D call TRBD1 (6 bases). V was shortened by 6 bases and J by 6 bases, with 18 bases between the two germline ends. Germline assignment: CDR1 MDHEN and CDR2 SYDVKM. The CDR3 runs 16 residues. Partial CDR3 DNA: TGTGCCAGCAGGCCTCAGAAGGGGGTTCGTAATTCACCC. Translation gives CASRPQKGVRNSP. The entire CDR3 reads CASRPQKGVRNSPLHF.

Note on this clone: The read falls 3 residues short of the CDR3 end, and the missing part is taken from the germline J gene. The chain employs TRBV20-1 and TRBJ1-6, with D unresolved. Looked up from germline, CDR1 is DFQATT and CDR2 is SNEGSKA (reference sequence). The CDR3 has 16 residues. V was pared by 3 bases and J by 0 bases, with 12 bases between. The CDR3 loop is CSARESRSSYNSPLHF. The sequenced CDR3 bases are TGCAGTGCTAGGGAAAGCAGGAGCTCCTATAATTCACCC.

With regard to this clone: The read gets to within 3 residues of the CDR3 end, and the germline J gene fills in the rest. This sequence joins TRBV28 and TRBJ1-6; 7 nucleotides agree with TRBD1. CDR1 and CDR2 (germline): MDHEN, SYDVKM. V was clipped by 6 bases and J by 5 bases; unmatched bases: 10. The CDR3 covers 16 residues. This CDR3 is CASSPDREVDNSPLHF. The part of the CDR3 DNA that was read is TGTGCCAGCAGCCCCGACAGGGAAGTTGATAATTCACCC.

About this clone: The read finishes 3 residues shy of the CDR3 end, and the germline J gene is used to complete it. V gene TRBV11-3 combines with J gene TRBJ2-5, with D perhaps TRBD1 (5 bases). CDR1 is SGHNT, CDR2 YENEEA, per germline. The CDR3 has 14 residues. The germline V and J ends were trimmed by 3 bases and 0 bases, with 8 bases remaining between them. The CDR3 sequence: CASSFRGYQETQYF. The sequenced CDR3 bases are TGTGCCAGCAGCTTTAGGGGCTACCAAGAGACC.

About this clone itself: The read ends 3 residues before the CDR3 terminus; that terminus is restored from the germline J gene. The chain uses TRBV2 and TRBJ1-2; D is uncertain. The V gene's germline CDR1 is SNHLY and CDR2 FYNNEI. This CDR3 has 12 residues. CDR3 sequence reads: CASRVTAAGYTF. The DNA read from the CDR3 is TGTGCCAGCAGGGTCACAGCGGCGGGC. Full variable domain (outside the CDR3, taken from reference TRBV2 and TRBJ1-2): EPEVTQTPSHQVTQMGQEVILRCVPISNHLYFYWYRQILGQKVEFLVSFYNNEISEKSEIFDDQFSVERPDGSNFTLKIRSTKLEDSAMYFCASRVTAAGYTFGSGTRLTVV.

In regard to this clone: The observed sequence ends 3 residues before the CDR3 terminus, with the missing tail filled in from the germline J gene. Other DNA sequences within the sample encode an identical CDR3. The chain links TRBV7-9 to TRBJ1-3; 7 bases are a match to TRBD1. J lost 0 bases, V lost 4 bases, and 3 bases had no gene match. Germline CDR1 reads SEHNR; CDR2 reads FQNEAQ (reference sequence). The CDR3 loop spans 15 amino acids. Incomplete CDR3 DNA: TGTGCCAGCAGCTCCGCAGGGGGCTCTGGAAACACC. It translates to CASSSAGGSGNT. The complete CDR3 sequence is CASSSAGGSGNTIYF.